The sequence of this T cell receptor beta chain was determined in a study of cytomegalovirus exposure and HLA in healthy donors. The PCR was carried out with 60 Vbeta primers and 13 Jbeta primers. The method was immunoSEQ multiplex PCR; TCRdb's version includes in-frame clones alone and lacks a portion of them. Among 170,000 or so clones, 60% to 80% were seen once, and the ten largest hold 2% to 2.5%. Germline lookup yields CDR1 GTSNPN and CDR2 SVGIG (reference sequence). Trimming pared 4 bases from V and 7 bases from J, leaving 10 bases between. The CDR3 spans 11 residues. The sequencing input was PBMCs. The V call is TRBV30, the J call TRBJ1-1, with D tentatively TRBD1 (5 bases). The receptor was isolated from a man in his 60s in good health and CMV-seronegative. This CDR3 reads CAWKQGLEAFF. In DNA form, the CDR3 reads TGTGCCTGGAAGCAGGGACTTGAAGCTTTCTTT.